This T cell receptor beta chain is drawn from a study of cytomegalovirus exposure and HLA in healthy donors. Findings and caveats of the study: A later analysis found most CMV-associated TCR beta chains apparently HLA-restricted. Cytomegalovirus-associated status was assigned to some 180 TCR beta chains.

With 60 Vbeta and 13 Jbeta primers, the PCR was carried out. This table comes from immunoSEQ multiplex PCR, and its TCRdb copy is limited to in-frame clones, with some not included. Here the sample spans about 83,000 clones, about two thirds being singletons. A remark on this clone: Antigen: not known.

Losses at the gene ends were 7 bases for V and 0 bases for J; bases not matched to a gene: 6. The CDR3 sequence is 15 residues long. Germline CDR1 LNHDA, CDR2 SQIVND (reference sequence). The chain employs TRBV19 and TRBJ2-7; TRBD1 matches at 10 bases. The TCR comes from a man aged 60 to 69 in good health and CMV-seronegative. The sample was PBMCs. CDR3 protein: CASNPGTGASYEQYF. For the CDR3, the DNA is TGTGCCAGTAACCCCGGGACAGGGGCCTCCTACGAGCAGTACTTC.